This TCR beta chain was retrieved from a study of shared clonotypes between healthy human individuals. Study-wide points: Non-shared clonotypes displayed generation probabilities falling below those of clonotypes present in all four donors.

Naive CD8 cells were CD45RO-negative, positively selected for CCR7, excluding terminally differentiated effector memory CD45RA+ cells. At the deep level, the assay was run. Source study methods: With immunoSEQ giving junction-only sequences and no quality scores, filtering differed. The assay was immunoSEQ multiplex PCR, and TCRdb's table has in-frame clones only and misses some. The V and J calls and clone size were taken over from that table, and D and trimming were inferred from the DNA. This table has some 2.1 million clones, about 95% appearing once. Note on this clone: The antigen is not known.

The origin of this receptor is a man in his late teens or twenties in good health. Sequences were obtained from naive CD8+ T cells sorted from blood.

CDR3 in DNA: TGTGCCAGTACCGTGGGGGGGGAGTCCCACGAGCAGTACTTC. It yields the protein CASTVGGESHEQYF. The gene calls are TRBV19 and TRBJ2-7; 7 positions match TRBD2. Germline V gene sequence: CDR1 LNHDA, CDR2 SQIVND (reference sequence). V dropped 7 bases and J dropped 5; count of bases not matched to a gene: 11. CDR3 size: 14 residues.